Included here is one T cell receptor (beta chain) sequence, with context. The data originate from a study of T cells in Graves' hyperthyroidism and ophthalmopathy. This CDR3 is built from 15 residues. Germline V gives CDR1 SGHTA, CDR2 FQGTGA. Trimming cost V 1 base and J 6 bases, with 13 bases left between them. Researchers took RNA transcripts and amplified the TCR beta CDR3 regions from them. A set of HTBI primers served as the primers for a first-round RT-PCR of the TCR CDR3. MiXCR, run by TCRdb on the multiplex PCR reads, gives a single entry per CDR3 protein. The profile shows 700,000 or so distinct CDR3 sequences, approximately 15% of them singletons.

This rearrangement joins TRBV7-3 to TRBJ2-1; maybe TRBD2 (5 bases). This sequence originates from a woman in her forties or fifties with Graves' ophthalmopathy. Sequenced: blood. DNA of the CDR3: TGTGCCAGCAGCTTAATGAGTCGGGGAGTCAATGAGCAGTTCTTC. As protein: CASSLMSRGVNEQFF. The full variable domain, its missing parts supplied by reference TRBV7-3 and TRBJ2-1, is GAGVSQTPSNKVTEKGKYVELRCDPISGHTALYWYRQSLGQGPEFLIYFQGTGAADDSGLPNDRFFAVRPEGSVSTLKIQRTERGDSAVYLCASSLMSRGVNEQFFGPGTRLTVL.